The clone carrying this TCR beta chain appeared once. This specimen comes from a study of shared clonotypes between healthy human individuals. The method was immunoSEQ multiplex PCR; TCRdb's version includes in-frame clones alone and lacks a portion of them. The profile shows roughly 300,000 clones, 73% of them singletons. Germline V CDR1 and CDR2: LGHNA, YSLEER. The CDR3 spans 15 residues. V gave up 0 bases and J gave up 0 bases, with 6 bases separating them. The sample consisted of memory CD4+ T cells sorted from blood. Subset reported: CD45RA-negative fraction. V usage is TRBV4-3 and J usage is TRBJ1-3; no firm D call. This TCR was recovered from a man between 25 and 39 years old in good health. As DNA, the CDR3 is TGCGCCAGCAGCCAAGAACGGAGCTCTGGAAACACCATATATTTT. It encodes CASSQERSSGNTIYF.